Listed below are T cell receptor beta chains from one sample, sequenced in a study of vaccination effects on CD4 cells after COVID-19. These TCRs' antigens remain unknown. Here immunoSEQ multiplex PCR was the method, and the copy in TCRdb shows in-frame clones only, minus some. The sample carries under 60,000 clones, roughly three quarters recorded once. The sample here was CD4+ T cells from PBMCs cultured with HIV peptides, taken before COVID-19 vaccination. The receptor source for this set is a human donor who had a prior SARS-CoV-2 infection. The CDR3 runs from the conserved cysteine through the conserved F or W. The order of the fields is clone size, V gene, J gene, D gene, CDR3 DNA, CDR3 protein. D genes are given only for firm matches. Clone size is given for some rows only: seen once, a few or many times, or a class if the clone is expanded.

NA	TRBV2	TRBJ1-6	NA	TGTGCCGGAGTAAGCTCCTATAATTCACCCCTCCACTTT	CAGVSSYNSPLHF
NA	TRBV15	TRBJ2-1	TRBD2	TGTGCCACCAGCAGAGTCCCGGGACTAGCGGGAGGCGGGTCTTACAATGAGCAGTTCTTC	CATSRVPGLAGGGSYNEQFF
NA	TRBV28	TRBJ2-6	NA	TGTGCCAGCAGTCTGACTGGGGCCAACGTCCTGACTTTC	CASSLTGANVLTF
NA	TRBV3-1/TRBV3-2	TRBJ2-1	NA	TGTGCCAGCAGCCAACTACAGGTAGCTGAGCAGTTCTTC	CASSQLQVAEQFF
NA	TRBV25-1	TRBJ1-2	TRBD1	TGTGCCAGCAGCAGCAATACAGGGGTTAACTATGGCTACACCTTC	CASSSNTGVNYGYTF
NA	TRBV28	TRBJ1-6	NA	TGTGCCAGCAGTTCTAGACAGGTTCAGAATTCACCCCTCCACTTT	CASSSRQVQNSPLHF
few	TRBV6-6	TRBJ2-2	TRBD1	TGTGCCAGCAGAGGCCAGGGGGCGAACACCGGGGAGCTGTTTTTT	CASRGQGANTGELFF
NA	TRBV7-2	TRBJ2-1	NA	TGTGCCAGCAGCTTAGGGGAGACAGGTCAGCAGTTCTTC	CASSLGETGQQFF
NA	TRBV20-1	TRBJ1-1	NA	TGCAGTGCTAAGGTCTTCGTAGAAGCTTTCTTT	CSAKVFVEAFF
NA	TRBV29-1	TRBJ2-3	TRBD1	TGCAGCGTTGAACGTGCAGGGGGCGGGCCAGATACGCAGTATTTT	CSVERAGGGPDTQYF
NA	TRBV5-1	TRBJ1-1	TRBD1	TGCGCCAGCAGCCTCGACAGGGGAAACACTGAAGCTTTCTTT	CASSLDRGNTEAFF
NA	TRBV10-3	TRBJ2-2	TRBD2	TGTGCCATCAGGGGGACTAGCGGGACTACGAACACCGGGGAGCTGTTTTTT	CAIRGTSGTTNTGELFF
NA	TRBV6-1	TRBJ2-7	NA	TGCGCCAGCAGTGAAGCGAGTCAGATCTCCTACGAGCAGTACTTC	CASSEASQISYEQYF
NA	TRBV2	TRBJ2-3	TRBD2	TGTGCCAGCGGGACTAGCGGGAGTGAAAGCACAGATACGCAGTATTTT	CASGTSGSESTDTQYF
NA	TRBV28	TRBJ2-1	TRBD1	TGTGCCAGCAGTCCCACGCGCGGACAGGGGCAGTACAATGAGCAGTTCTTC	CASSPTRGQGQYNEQFF
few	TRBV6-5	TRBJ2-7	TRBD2	TGTGCCAGCAGTTACGTGGCGGGAGGGTCCGCGGAGCAGTACTTC	CASSYVAGGSAEQYF
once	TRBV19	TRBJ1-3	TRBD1	TGTGCCAGTAGTATCCGACAGGGGGCAGATGGAAACACCATATATTTT	CASSIRQGADGNTIYF
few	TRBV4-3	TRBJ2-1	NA	TGCGCCAGCAGCCAAGAGTTCTTGGAACAGGGTAGGCAGTTCTTC	CASSQEFLEQGRQFF
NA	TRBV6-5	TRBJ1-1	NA	TGTGCCAGCAGTTCCATCAACAGGGCTGCGAACACTGAAGCTTTCTTT	CASSSINRAANTEAFF
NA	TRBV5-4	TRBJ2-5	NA	TGTGCCAGCAGCCGCCGAGACCAAGAGACCCAGTACTTC	CASSRRDQETQYF
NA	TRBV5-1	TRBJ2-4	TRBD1	TGCGCCAGCAGCCTCCGGGACAGGGGAACAAACATTCAGTACTTC	CASSLRDRGTNIQYF
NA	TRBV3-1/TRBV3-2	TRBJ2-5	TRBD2	TGTGCCAGCAGCCAAGAAGATTGGGCGGGCGGGGGGGCCGGGGGACCAGAGACCCAGTACTTC	CASSQEDWAGGGAGGPETQYF
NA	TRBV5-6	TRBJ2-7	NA	TGTGCCAGCAGCTTGGGGGACATCTCCTACGAGCAGTACTTC	CASSLGDISYEQYF
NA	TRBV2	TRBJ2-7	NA	TGTGCCAGCAGTGAGGGAATGATCTACGAGCAGTACTTC	CASSEGMIYEQYF
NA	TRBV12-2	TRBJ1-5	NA	TGTGCAAGTCGCTTAGGACAGGGGGATTATAGCAATCAGCCCCAGCATTTT	CASRLGQGDYSNQPQHF
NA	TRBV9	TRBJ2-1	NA	TGTGCCAGCAGCGTACAGGGGTCCTACAATGAGCAGTTCTTC	CASSVQGSYNEQFF
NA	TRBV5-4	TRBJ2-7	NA	TGTGCCAGCAGCGGGGACACATCCTACGAGCAGTACTTC	CASSGDTSYEQYF
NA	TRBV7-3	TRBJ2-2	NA	TGTGCCAGCCGAGTTGAGAGTAACACCGGGGAGCTGTTTTTT	CASRVESNTGELFF
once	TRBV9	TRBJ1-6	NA	TGTGCCAGCAGCGTATCTCAGGGGTCTAATTCACCCCTCCACTTT	CASSVSQGSNSPLHF
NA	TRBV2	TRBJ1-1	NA	TGTGCAGACCAGTTCGCCGAGAACACTGAAGCTTTCTTT	CADQFAENTEAFF
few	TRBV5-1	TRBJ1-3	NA	TGCGCCAGCAGCCAGGACAGCTCTGGAAACACCATATATTTT	CASSQDSSGNTIYF
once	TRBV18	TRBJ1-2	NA	TGTGCCAGCGCGACGACGGGGAACTATGGCTACACCTTC	CASATTGNYGYTF
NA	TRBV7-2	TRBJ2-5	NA	TGTGCCAGCAGCCCCGAACCAGCGGGGACCCAGTACTTC	CASSPEPAGTQYF
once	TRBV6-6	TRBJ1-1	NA	TGTGCCAGCAGTTACTCGAGTCTACAGGGGAACACTGAAGCTTTCTTT	CASSYSSLQGNTEAFF
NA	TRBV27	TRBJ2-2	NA	TGTGCCAGCAGTTTAAAGGGGAGTGTGAACACCGGGGAGCTGTTTTTT	CASSLKGSVNTGELFF
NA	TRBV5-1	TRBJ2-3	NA	TGCGCCAGCAGCCCCAGGAGGGCTAGCACAGATACGCAGTATTTT	CASSPRRASTDTQYF
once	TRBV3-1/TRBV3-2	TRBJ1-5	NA	TGTGCCAGCAGCCCCGGATCGTATAGCAATCAGCCCCAGCATTTT	CASSPGSYSNQPQHF
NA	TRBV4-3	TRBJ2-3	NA	TGCGCCAGCAGCCAAGCAGACAGCACAGATACGCAGTATTTT	CASSQADSTDTQYF
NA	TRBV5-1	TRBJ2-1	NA	TGCGCCAGCAGCGAAACCAGGGGCTCCCCCTACAATGAGCAGTTCTTC	CASSETRGSPYNEQFF
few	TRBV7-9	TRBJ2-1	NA	TGTGCCAGCAGCTTAATGGGGCAGGGGGGGCGGTTCTTC	CASSLMGQGGRFF
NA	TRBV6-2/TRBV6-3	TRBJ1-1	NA	TGTGCCAGCAGTTACATCACTGAAGCTTTCTTT	CASSYITEAFF
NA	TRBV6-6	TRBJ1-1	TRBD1	TGTGCCATCGGGGGTGGACAGGGGTGGTCTGAAGCTTTCTTT	CAIGGGQGWSEAFF
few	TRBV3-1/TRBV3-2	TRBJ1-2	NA	TGTGCCAGCAGCCAAGTGCGCGGTGGCTACACCTTC	CASSQVRGGYTF
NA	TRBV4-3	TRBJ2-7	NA	TGCGCCAGCAGCCAAGATCTCAGAAGGGCTACCTACGAGCAGTACTTC	CASSQDLRRATYEQYF
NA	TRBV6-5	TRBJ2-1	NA	TGTGCCAGCAGCCCAGTATTCGTCGGGCTTGAGCAGTTCTTC	CASSPVFVGLEQFF
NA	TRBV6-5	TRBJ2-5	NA	TGTGCCAGCAGTCGGGACCCTCAGTACCAAGAGACCCAGTACTTC	CASSRDPQYQETQYF
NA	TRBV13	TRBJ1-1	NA	TGTGCCAGCAGCTCCGGACCACGTTGGGGCACTGAAGCTTTCTTT	CASSSGPRWGTEAFF
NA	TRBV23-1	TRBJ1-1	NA	TGCGCCAGCAGTCAATCGGTAGCCGAGGGAGGTTACACTGAAGCTTTCTTT	CASSQSVAEGGYTEAFF
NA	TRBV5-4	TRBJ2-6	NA	TGTGCCAGCAGCCCCTGGGGCCGGTCTTCTGGGGCCAACGTCCTGACTTTC	CASSPWGRSSGANVLTF
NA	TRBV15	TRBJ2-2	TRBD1	TGTGCCACCAGCAGAGATTTCGGACAGGGGTACGGGGAGCTGTTTTTT	CATSRDFGQGYGELFF
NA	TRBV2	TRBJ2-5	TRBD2	TGTGCCAGCAATGGACTAGCGGGGGGTATAGAGACCCAGTACTTC	CASNGLAGGIETQYF
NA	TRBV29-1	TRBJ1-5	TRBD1	TGCAGCGTTGATTGGGTTTCAGGGGGGGCGGGTCAGCCCCAGCATTTT	CSVDWVSGGAGQPQHF
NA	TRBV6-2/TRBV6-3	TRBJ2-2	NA	TGTGCCAGCAGTTACTCTGGGGGGATGAACACCGGGGAGCTGTTTTTT	CASSYSGGMNTGELFF
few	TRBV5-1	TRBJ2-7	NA	TGCGCCAGCAGCTTGGGGGATGGGTGGACCTACGAGCAGTACTTC	CASSLGDGWTYEQYF